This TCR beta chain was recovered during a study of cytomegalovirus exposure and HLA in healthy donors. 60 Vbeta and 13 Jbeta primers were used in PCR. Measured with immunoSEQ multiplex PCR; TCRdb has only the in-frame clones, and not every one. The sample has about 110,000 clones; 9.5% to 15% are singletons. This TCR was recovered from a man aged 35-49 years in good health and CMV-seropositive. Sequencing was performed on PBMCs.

The CDR3 here is CASSPRVSSNTGELFF. CDR3 coding DNA: TGTGCCAGCAGCCCCCGGGTGAGTTCGAACACCGGGGAGCTGTTTTTT. V gene TRBV7-6 combines with J gene TRBJ2-2; no definite D call. Germline CDR1 SGHVS, CDR2 FNYEAQ. The CDR3 sequence is 16 residues long. V was trimmed by 5 bases and J by 0 bases, leaving 13 bases between them.